This paragraph reports one T cell receptor beta chain. This clonotype was seen a handful of times. Its target antigen remains unknown. No quality values exist for individual bases; no much larger clone is one base distant. Receptor libraries were prepared by RACE. The sequencing machine was a NextSeq 500. Library preparation attached unique molecular identifiers to individual cDNA molecules for quantitative, reproducible TCR counting. Each blood RNA sample was used to sequence both TCR alpha and TCR beta chains. From the authors' description of their analysis: Samples had a median of 95,638 TCRs, with a range from about 23,224 to 750,000. V, J and CDR3 annotation of the TCR reads was performed with the Decombinator software suite. For PS versus PT1 abundance plots, all samples were subsampled to the same number of TCRs (28,000). Expanded TCRs were defined as absent before sensitization and observed at least eight times at the 2-week time point. The public reads were quality trimmed at Q25 with fastp and then assembled into clones with MiXCR by TCRdb, keeping productive beta chains. Records with the same CDR3 protein are collapsed into one entry carrying the most frequent genes and DNA. Here the V and J calls rest on TCRdb's processing, not on the authors' analysis. This sample has about 360,000 distinct CDR3 sequences in its table, and 4% to 5.5% of those were observed once. The ten largest clones capture around 2% of the sample.

The meaning of the sample's time point label: patch test 1, 2 weeks after DPC sensitization. In the paper's terms, the treatment or condition label means: therapeutic diphenylcyclopropenone sensitization with weekly scalp DPC. At each patch-test visit, blood was drawn before the patch test was applied. Patients were eligible if aged 18 to 70, diagnosed with alopecia and judged suitable for DPC therapy, and pregnant patients were excluded. Unfractionated whole blood was collected in Tempus Blood RNA tubes, and total RNA was extracted from that blood. The data stem from a study of human T cells and chemical hapten exposure listed by TCRdb under 2021. The study in broad terms: For sensitization, 2% DPC in acetone was applied to a 2 cm by 2 cm area of upper inner arm skin. Blood samples were taken from patients before sensitization (week 0) and then at 2, 6 and about 24 weeks after DPC sensitization. Libraries were pooled for sequencing, and variation in per-sample TCR yields was attributed mainly to small differences in library volumes within the pool. The patient cohort, mostly female, included alopecia areata with under or over 50% scalp involvement, alopecia totalis and alopecia universalis. Throughout the roughly 25-week study period, patients were also given weekly therapeutic DPC doses on the scalp. Patch testing was performed on the upper back with Finn chambers containing 0.01% DPC, and the patch tests were scored after 6 days according to International Contact Dermatitis Research Group standards. Blood for TCR sequencing was provided by twenty-nine alopecia patients at one to four time points (pre-sensitization, 2, 6 and 24 weeks). The study tracked peripheral blood TCR repertoire changes in vivo during primary and secondary sensitization to the hapten diphenylcyclopropenone (DPC) in alopecia patients. Results the study describes overall, beyond this receptor: DPC sensitization did not change the number of TCRs with a frequency above 1 in 1000, and there was no evidence of changes in global repertoire structure. After repeated subsampling, changes were observed in the strength of the expansion versus patch-test correlation and in the threshold at which the correlation became significant. Because every patient had alopecia, a presumed autoimmune disease, the patients' immune response might differ from that of healthy individuals. Patch test score was positively correlated with the number of PT1 expanded TCRs, with significance at thresholds 8, 16 and 32 but not at 4. Compared with pre-sensitization or healthy control sets, expanded TCRs formed significantly more large CDR3 similarity clusters, which is consistent with antigen-driven responses.

The junction shows trimming of 2 bases on V and 5 bases on J, and the gene matches do not reach 5 bases of it. CDR1 and CDR2 are drawn from the germline V gene: SNHLY, FYNNEI. From cysteine to phenylalanine, the CDR3 is 14 amino acids long. Only the CDR3 part of the read is kept: 42 bases, read in frame from the first base. The receptor comes from a woman in her forties or fifties with alopecia areata. Some clones in this sample may be carry-over from other donors' samples. The material sequenced was whole blood, taken in connection with sensitization to the hapten diphenylcyclopropenone (DPC). The receptor chain draws on TRBV2 and TRBJ2-5; 7 middle bases align to TRBD2. The DNA sequence is TGTGCCAGCAGTGAAAGGGGAGGGCCGGAGACCCAGTACTTC. It translates to CASSERGGPETQYF.